This T cell receptor (beta chain) was retrieved from a study of T-cell memory formation after mild COVID-19. This clonotype was counted at least ten times. What it recognizes is unknown. Using its own MiXCR run on the 5' RACE reads, TCRdb lists one record per CDR3 protein. The table records about half a million distinct CDR3 sequences, around a sixth of them present only once. Study results and caveats: CD4+ clones that contracted lay mainly in CM and EM; CD8+ ones lay in EMRA. Clones from the second wave (peaking day 37) had unconfirmed SARS-CoV-2 specificity. Clones contracting over day 15 to 85 were CD4/CD8 balanced, with later expanders leaning CD4+.

Germline CDR1 KGHDR, CDR2 SFDVKD. This CDR3 is built from 16 residues. Deletions cut 0 bases from V and 5 bases from J, with 15 bases between. The gene calls are TRBV24-1 and TRBJ2-5; D is possibly TRBD2 (5 bases). The source is an adult woman who had mild COVID-19 (a few samples of this study predate the infection). Cell type and time point are not known. Input material: PBMCs or a T cell subset sorted from them (not recorded which). The CDR3 sequence: CATSDLQESRRETQYF. DNA of the CDR3: TGTGCCACCAGTGATTTGCAAGAAAGTAGGAGGGAGACCCAGTACTTC.